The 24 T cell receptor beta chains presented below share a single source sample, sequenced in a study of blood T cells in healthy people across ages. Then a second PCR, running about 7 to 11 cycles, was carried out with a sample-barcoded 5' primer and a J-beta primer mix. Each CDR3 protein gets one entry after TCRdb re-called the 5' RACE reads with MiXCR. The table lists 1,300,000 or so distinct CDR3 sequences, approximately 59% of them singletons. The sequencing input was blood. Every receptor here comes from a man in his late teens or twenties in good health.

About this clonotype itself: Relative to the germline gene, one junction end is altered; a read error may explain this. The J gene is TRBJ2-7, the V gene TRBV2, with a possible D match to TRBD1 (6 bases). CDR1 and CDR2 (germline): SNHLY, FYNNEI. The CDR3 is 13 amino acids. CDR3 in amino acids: CASKGGYSDEQYF. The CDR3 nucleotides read TGTGCCAGCAAAGGGGGTTACTCCGACGAGCAGTACTTC.

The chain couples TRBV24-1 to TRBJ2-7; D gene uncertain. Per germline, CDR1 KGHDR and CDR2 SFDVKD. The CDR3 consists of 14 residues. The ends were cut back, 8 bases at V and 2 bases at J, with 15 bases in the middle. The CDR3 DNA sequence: TGTGCCACCATAGTTCGTGGCCTGCCCTACGAGCAGTACTTC. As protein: CATIVRGLPYEQYF.

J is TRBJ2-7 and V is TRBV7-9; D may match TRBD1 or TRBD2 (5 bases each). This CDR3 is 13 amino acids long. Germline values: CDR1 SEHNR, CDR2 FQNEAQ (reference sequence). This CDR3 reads CTNSLVGTPEQYF. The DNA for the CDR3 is TGTACCAACAGCTTAGTGGGGACGCCGGAGCAGTACTTC.

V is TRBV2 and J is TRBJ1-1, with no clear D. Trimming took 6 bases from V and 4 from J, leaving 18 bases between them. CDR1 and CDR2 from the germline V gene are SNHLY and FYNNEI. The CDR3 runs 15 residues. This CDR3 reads CASRFRALRATEAFF. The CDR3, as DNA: TGTGCCAGCAGATTCCGGGCCCTCCGAGCCACTGAAGCTTTCTTT.

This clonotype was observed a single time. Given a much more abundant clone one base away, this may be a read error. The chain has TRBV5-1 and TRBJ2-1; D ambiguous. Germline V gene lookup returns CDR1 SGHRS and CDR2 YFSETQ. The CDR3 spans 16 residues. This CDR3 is CASSLRRTSSYNERFF. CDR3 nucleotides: TGCGCCAGCAGCTTGAGACGGACGAGCTCCTACAATGAGCGGTTCTTC.

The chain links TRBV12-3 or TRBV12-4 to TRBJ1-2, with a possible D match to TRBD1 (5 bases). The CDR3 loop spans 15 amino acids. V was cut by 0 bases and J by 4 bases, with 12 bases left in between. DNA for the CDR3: TGTGCCAGCAGTTTAGCGCTATGGGGCGCCTATGGCTACACCTTC. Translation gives CASSLALWGAYGYTF.

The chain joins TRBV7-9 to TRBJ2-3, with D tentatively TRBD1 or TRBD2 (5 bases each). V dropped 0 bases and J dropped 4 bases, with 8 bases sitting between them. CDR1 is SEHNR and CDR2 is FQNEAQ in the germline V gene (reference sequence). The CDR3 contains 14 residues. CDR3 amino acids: CASSLALGADTQYF. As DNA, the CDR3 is TGTGCCAGCAGCTTAGCGCTGGGGGCAGATACGCAGTATTTT. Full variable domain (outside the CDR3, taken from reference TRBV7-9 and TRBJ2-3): DTGVSQNPRHKITKRGQNVTFRCDPISEHNRLYWYRQTLGQGPEFLTYFQNEAQLEKSRLLSDRFSAERPKGSFSTLEIQRTEQGDSAMYLCASSLALGADTQYFGPGTRLTVL.

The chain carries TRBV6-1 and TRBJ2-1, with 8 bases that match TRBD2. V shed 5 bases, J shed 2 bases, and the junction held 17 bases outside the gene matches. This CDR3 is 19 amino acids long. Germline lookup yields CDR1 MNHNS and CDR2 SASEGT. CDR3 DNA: TGTGCCAGCAGTCCTCGTACCCGTTTTGAGCGGGGGACCTACAATGAGCAGTTCTTC. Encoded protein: CASSPRTRFERGTYNEQFF.

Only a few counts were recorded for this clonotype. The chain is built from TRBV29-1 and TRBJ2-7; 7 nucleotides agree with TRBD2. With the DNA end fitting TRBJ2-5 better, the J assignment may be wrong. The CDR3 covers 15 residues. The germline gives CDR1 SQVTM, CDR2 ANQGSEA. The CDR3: CSVSMASGLIETQYF. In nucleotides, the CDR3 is TGCAGCGTTTCGATGGCTAGCGGTTTGATAGAGACCCAGTACTTC.

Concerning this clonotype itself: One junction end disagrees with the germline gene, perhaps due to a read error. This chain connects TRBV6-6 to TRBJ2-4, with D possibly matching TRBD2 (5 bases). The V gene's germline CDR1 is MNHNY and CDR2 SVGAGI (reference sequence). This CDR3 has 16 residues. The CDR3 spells CVSRPQPRGAKNIQYF. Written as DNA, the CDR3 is TGTGTCAGCAGGCCACAGCCCCGAGGGGCCAAAAACATTCAGTACTTC.

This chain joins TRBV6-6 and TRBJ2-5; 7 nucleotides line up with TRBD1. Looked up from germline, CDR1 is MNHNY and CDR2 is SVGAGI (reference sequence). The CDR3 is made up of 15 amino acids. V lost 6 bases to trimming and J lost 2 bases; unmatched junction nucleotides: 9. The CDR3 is CASRVPGQPQETQYF. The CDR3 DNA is TGTGCCAGCAGGGTGCCGGGACAGCCACAAGAGACCCAGTACTTC.

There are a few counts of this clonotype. Here the CDR3 DNA reads TGTGCCAGCAGCTACGGACGGGAGCTGTTTTTT. Translated, it gives CASSYGRELFF. This chain uses TRBV5-6 with TRBJ2-2; no definite D call. The CDR3 totals 11 residues. Germline V CDR1 and CDR2: SGHDT, YYEEEE. Trimming shortened V by 3 bases and J by 9 bases, and 6 bases separated the two germline ends.

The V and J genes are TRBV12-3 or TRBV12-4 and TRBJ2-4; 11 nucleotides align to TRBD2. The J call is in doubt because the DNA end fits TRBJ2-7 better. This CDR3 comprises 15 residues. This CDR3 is CASSRGTSGDYEQYF. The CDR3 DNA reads TGTGCCAGCAGCAGAGGGACTAGCGGTGATTACGAGCAGTACTTC.

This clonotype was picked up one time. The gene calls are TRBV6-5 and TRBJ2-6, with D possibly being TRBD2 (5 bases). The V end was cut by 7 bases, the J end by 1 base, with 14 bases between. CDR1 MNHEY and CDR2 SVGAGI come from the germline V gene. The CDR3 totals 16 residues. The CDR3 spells CASTERRGSGANVLTF. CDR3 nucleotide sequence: TGTGCCAGCACCGAGCGACGGGGATCTGGGGCCAACGTCCTGACTTTC.

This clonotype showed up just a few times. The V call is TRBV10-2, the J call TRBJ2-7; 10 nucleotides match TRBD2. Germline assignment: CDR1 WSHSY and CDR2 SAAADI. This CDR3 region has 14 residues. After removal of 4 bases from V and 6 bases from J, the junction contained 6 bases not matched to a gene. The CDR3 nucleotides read TGCGCCAGCAGTGCAGCGGGAGGGCCTTCCGAGCAGTACTTC. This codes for CASSAAGGPSEQYF.

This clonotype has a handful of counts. The CDR3 here is CASSLQAGGRQETQYF. The CDR3 coding sequence is TGTGCCAGCAGTTTACAGGCAGGGGGCCGGCAAGAGACCCAGTACTTC. The V and J genes are TRBV12-3 or TRBV12-4 and TRBJ2-5; 8 positions agree with TRBD1. V dropped 2 bases and J dropped 2; count of bases not matched to a gene: 7. The CDR3 is made up of 16 amino acids.

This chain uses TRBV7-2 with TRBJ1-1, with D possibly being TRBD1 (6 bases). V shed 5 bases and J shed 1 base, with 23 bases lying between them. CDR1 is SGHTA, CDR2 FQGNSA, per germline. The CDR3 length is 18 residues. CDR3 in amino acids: CASSQDLRRRGKNTEAFF. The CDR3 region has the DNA TGTGCCAGCAGCCAGGACCTGAGACGCAGGGGTAAGAACACTGAAGCTTTCTTT.

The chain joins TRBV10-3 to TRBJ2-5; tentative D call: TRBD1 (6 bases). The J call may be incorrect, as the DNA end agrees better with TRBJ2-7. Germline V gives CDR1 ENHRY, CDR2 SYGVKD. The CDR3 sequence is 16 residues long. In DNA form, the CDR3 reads TGTGCCATCAGTGAGGCACAGGGAAAACTTTCCTACGAGCAGTACTTC. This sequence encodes CAISEAQGKLSYEQYF.

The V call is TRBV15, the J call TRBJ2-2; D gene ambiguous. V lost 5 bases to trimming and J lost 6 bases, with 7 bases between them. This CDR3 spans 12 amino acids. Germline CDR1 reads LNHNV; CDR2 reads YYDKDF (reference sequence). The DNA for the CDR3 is TGTGCCACCAGCGTCTGGGCCGGGGAGCTGTTTTTT. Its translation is CATSVWAGELFF.

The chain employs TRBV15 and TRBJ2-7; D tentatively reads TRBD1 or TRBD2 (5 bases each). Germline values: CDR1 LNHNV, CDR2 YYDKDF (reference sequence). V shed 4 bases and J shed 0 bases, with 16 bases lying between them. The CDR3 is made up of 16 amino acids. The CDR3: CATSTYRDRSSYEQYF. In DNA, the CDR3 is TGTGCCACCAGCACCTACCGGGACCGCAGCTCCTACGAGCAGTACTTC.

The chain's CDR3 is CASSLEGRSLGDTQYF. In nucleotides, the CDR3 is TGCGCCAGCAGCTTGGAGGGACGGTCCCTAGGCGATACGCAGTATTTT. This rearrangement joins TRBV5-1 to TRBJ2-3; TRBD1 or TRBD2 may be the D gene (5 bases each). The CDR3 length is 16 residues. V lost 0 bases to trimming and J lost 6 bases, with 17 bases between them. In germline, CDR1 is SGHRS, CDR2 YFSETQ.

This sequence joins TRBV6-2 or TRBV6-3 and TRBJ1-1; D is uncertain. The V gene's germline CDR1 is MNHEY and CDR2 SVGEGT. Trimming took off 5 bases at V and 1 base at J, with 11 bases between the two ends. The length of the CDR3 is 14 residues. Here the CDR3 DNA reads TGTGCCAGCAGTCCCGAGAGACAGAACACTGAAGCTTTCTTT. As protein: CASSPERQNTEAFF.

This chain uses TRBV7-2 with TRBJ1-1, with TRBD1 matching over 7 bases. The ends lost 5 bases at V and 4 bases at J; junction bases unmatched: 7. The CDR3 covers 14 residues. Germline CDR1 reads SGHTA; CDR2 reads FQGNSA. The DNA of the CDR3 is TGTGCCAGCAGCGCCCAGGGGGGACGCACTGAAGCTTTCTTT. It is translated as CASSAQGGRTEAFF.

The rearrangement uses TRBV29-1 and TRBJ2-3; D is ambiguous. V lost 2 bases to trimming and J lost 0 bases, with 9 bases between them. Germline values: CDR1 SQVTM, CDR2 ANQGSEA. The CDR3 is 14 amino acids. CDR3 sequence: CSVELISSTDTQYF. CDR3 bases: TGCAGCGTTGAATTAATTTCTAGCACAGATACGCAGTATTTT.